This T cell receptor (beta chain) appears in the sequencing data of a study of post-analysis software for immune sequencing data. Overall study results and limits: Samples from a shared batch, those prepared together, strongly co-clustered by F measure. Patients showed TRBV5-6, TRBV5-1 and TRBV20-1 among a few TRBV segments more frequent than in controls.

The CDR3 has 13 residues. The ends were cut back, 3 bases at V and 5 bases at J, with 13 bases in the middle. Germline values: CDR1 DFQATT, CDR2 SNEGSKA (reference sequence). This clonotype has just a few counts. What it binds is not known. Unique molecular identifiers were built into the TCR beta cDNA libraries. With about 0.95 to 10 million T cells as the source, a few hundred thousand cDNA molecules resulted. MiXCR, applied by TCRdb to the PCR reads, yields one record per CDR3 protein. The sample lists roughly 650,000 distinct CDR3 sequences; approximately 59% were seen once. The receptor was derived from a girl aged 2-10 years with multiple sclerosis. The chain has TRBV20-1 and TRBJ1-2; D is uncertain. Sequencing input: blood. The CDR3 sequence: CSARYRAEYGYTF. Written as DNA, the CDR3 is TGCAGTGCTAGGTATCGGGCCGAGTATGGCTACACCTTC.